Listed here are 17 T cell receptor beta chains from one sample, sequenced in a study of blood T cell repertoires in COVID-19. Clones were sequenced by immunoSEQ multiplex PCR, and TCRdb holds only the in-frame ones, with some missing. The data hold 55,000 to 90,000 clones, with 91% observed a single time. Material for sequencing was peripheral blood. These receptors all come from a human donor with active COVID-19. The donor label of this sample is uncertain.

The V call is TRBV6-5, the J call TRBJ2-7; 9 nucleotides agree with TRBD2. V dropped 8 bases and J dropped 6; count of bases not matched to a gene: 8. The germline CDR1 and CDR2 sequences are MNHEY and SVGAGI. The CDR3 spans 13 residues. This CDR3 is CASGREGLLEQYF. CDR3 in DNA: TGTGCCAGCGGGCGGGAGGGCCTCCTCGAGCAGTACTTC.

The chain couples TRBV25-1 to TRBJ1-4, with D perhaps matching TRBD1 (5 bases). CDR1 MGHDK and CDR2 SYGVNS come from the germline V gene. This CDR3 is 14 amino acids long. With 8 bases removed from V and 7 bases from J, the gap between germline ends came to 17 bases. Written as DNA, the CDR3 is TGTGCCAGCGTACGACCAGGGCCGAGTGAAAAACTGTTTTTT. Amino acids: CASVRPGPSEKLFF.

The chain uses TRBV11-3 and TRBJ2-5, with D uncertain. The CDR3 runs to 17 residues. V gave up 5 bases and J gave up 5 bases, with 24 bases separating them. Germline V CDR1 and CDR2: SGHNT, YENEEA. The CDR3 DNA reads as TGTGCCAGCAGCCAACACCGGGTCACGCGGAGTGAGGAGACCCAGTACTTC. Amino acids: CASSQHRVTRSEETQYF.

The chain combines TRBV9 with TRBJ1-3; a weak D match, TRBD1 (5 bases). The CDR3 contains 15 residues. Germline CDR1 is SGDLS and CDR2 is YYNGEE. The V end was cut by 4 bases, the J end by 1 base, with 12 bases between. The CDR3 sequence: CASSPPTASGNTIYF. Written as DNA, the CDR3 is TGTGCCAGCAGCCCACCGACAGCGTCTGGAAACACCATATATTTT.

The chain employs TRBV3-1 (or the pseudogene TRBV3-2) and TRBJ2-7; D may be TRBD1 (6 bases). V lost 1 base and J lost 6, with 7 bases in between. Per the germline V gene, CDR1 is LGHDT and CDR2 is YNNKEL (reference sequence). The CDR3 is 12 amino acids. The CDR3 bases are TGTGCCAGCAGCCAAGCGGACAGCGAGCAGTACTTC. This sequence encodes CASSQADSEQYF.

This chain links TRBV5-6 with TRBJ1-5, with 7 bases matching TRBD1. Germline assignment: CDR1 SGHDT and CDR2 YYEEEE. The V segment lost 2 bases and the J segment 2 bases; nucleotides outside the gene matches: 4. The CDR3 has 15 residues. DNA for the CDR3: TGTGCCAGCAGCTTAACAGGGGTAGGCAATCAGCCCCAGCATTTT. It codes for CASSLTGVGNQPQHF.

The CDR3 protein is CASILRAGELFF. The CDR3 nucleotides are TGCGCCAGCATTCTGAGGGCCGGGGAGCTGTTTTTT. The gene calls are TRBV10-2 and TRBJ2-2; a weak D match, TRBD2 (5 bases). The V gene's germline CDR1 is WSHSY and CDR2 SAAADI. This CDR3 is 12 amino acids long. Trimming took 7 bases from V and 6 from J, leaving 9 bases between them.

Written as DNA, the CDR3 is TGTGCCAGCAGCCTTAGGATTCCGGGACAGGGGGCGGGAGAGCAGTACTTC. Translation gives CASSLRIPGQGAGEQYF. This sequence joins TRBV7-6 and TRBJ2-7, with 12 bases identical to TRBD1. CDR1 and CDR2 (germline): SGHVS, FNYEAQ. Unmatched junction bases numbered 15, after V lost 5 bases and J lost 7 bases. This CDR3 is built from 17 residues.

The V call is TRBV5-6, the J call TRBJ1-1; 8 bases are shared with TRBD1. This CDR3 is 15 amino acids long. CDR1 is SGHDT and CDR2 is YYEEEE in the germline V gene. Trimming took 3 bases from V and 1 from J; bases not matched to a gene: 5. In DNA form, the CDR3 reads TGTGCCAGCAGCTACCAGGGGGCTCGGAACACTGAAGCTTTCTTT. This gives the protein CASSYQGARNTEAFF. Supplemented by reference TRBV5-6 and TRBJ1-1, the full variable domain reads DAGVTQSPTHLIKTRGQQVTLRCSPKSGHDTVSWYQQALGQGPQFIFQYYEEEERQRGNFPDRFSGHQFPNYSSELNVNALLLGDSALYLCASSYQGARNTEAFFGQGTRLTVV.

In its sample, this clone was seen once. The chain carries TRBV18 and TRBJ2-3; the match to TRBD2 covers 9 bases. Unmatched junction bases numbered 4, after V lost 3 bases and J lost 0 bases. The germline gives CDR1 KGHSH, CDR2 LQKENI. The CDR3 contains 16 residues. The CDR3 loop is CASSPYTSGSTDTQYF. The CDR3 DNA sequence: TGTGCCAGCTCACCCTACACTAGCGGGAGCACAGATACGCAGTATTTT.

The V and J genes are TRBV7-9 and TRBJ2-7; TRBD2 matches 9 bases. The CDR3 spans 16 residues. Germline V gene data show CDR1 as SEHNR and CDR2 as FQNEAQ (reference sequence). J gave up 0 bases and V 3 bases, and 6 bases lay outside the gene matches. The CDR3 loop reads CASSFYLSGSSYEQYF. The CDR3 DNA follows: TGTGCCAGCAGCTTTTACCTTAGCGGGAGCTCCTACGAGCAGTACTTC.

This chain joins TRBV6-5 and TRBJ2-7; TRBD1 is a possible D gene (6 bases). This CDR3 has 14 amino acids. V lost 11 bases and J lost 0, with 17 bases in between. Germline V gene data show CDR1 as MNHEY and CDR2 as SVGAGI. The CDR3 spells CAAAEDRPSYEQYF. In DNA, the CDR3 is TGTGCCGCAGCGGAGGACAGACCCTCCTACGAGCAGTACTTC.

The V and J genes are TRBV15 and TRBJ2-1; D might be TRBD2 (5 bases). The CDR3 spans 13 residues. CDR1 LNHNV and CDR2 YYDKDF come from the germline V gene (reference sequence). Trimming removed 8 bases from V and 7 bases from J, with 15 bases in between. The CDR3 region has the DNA TGTGCCACCCGGGCTGGAGGTGCAAATGAGCAGTTCTTC. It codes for CATRAGGANEQFF.

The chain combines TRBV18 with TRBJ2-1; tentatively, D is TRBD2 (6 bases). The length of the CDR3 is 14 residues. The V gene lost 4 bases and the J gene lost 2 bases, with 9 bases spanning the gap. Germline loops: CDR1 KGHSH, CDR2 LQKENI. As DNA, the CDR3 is TGTGCCAGCTCACTGGGGGGTACCTACAATGAGCAGTTCTTC. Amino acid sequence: CASSLGGTYNEQFF.

CDR3 DNA: TGTGCCACCAGTGACCCTACCCTCTCGAACACCGGGGAGCTGTTTTTT. Amino acid sequence: CATSDPTLSNTGELFF. This chain links TRBV24-1 with TRBJ2-2; no definite D call. Between the trimmed V and J ends, which lost 4 bases and 0 bases, there was a span of 11 bases. This CDR3 has 16 amino acids. Per germline, CDR1 KGHDR and CDR2 SFDVKD.

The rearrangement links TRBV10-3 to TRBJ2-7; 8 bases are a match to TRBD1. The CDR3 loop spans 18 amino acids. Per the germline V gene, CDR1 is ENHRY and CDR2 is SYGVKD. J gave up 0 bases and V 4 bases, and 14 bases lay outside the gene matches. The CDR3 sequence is CAISAPTGGYSSSYEQYF. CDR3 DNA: TGTGCCATCAGTGCACCAACAGGGGGTTACTCTTCCTCCTACGAGCAGTACTTC.

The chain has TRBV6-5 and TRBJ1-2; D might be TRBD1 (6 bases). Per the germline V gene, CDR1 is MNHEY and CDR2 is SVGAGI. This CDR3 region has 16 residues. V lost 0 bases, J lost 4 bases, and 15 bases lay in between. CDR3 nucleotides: TGTGCCAGCAGTTACTCGAATGGGAGAGGGGGCTATGGCTACACCTTC. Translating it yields CASSYSNGRGGYGYTF.